This T cell receptor beta chain was recovered during a study of T cells in Graves' hyperthyroidism and ophthalmopathy (dated by TCRdb to the late 2010s). Some background on the complete study: Peripheral blood samples were taken at initial diagnosis, before any treatment was given. To identify TCR V-J signatures that set the groups apart, the researchers used a discovery cohort of about a hundred patients, made up of around 42 with Graves' ophthalmopathy and about 60 with stable Graves' hyperthyroidism. An independent validation cohort of under 20 hyperthyroidism patients and roughly 16 patients who later progressed to ophthalmopathy tested prospective prediction of ophthalmopathy. The 95 to 100 discovery patients were divided at random into training and test sets in a 7:3 ratio. In about 6 Graves' hyperthyroidism patients, the study also compared T-cell repertoires from thyroid tissue with T-cell repertoires from blood. Following sampling, methimazole starting at 30 mg daily was given to hyperthyroidism patients, and high-dose intravenous methylprednisolone was given to ophthalmopathy patients. TCR Vbeta CDR3 sequencing of 120 to 150 peripheral blood samples (roughly 43 ophthalmopathy, approximately 80 hyperthyroidism and around 17 progressor patients) is reported in the paper.

In regard to this clonotype: The target of this receptor is not known. No base quality values were provided; no much bigger clone lies one nucleotide off.

The investigation overall reported the following: Sample size was not statistically predetermined, and blinding of investigators to group allocation was not performed. A 13 V-J signature model separated ophthalmopathy from stable hyperthyroidism, with around 91% sensitivity and around 84% specificity in cross-validation and 80%/75% in testing. In validation, the model predicted progression to ophthalmopathy with about 71% sensitivity and around 72% specificity, a median of about 6 months before onset. Most expanded thyroid clonotypes (frequency above 0.001) were also detected in blood, a finding suggesting that blood repertoires may reflect thyroid immune responses.

The TCR beta CDR3 regions were amplified from RNA transcripts. The TCR CDR3 was subjected to a first round of RT-PCR using the HTBI primer set and the Qiagen OneStep RT-PCR kit. A second multiplex PCR round built the libraries, followed by size selection and purification. Sequencing of the libraries was done on an Illumina HiSeq2000 using paired-end 100 bp reads. The study's processing was this. SOAPnuke was used to process the raw data, with reads discarded if the reads contained adapters or uncalled bases, had a mean Phred below 15, or lacked an exact constant-primer or identifier match. High-quality paired reads were merged using COPE v1.2.5, and each unique nucleotide sequence was defined as a clonotype. MiTCR v1.1 was used to align clonotypes to the IMGT TRBV, TRBD and TRBJ reference segments. Only V-J combinations with frequency above 0.0001, covering about 99% of repertoires, were analysed. The TCS score was defined as F50 (clonal expansion) divided by E x V (chaos), with BLOSUM62-based TCRdist calculated between CDR3 peptides within each V-J. Welch's t-statistics and random forest reduced approximately 520 V-J features to 10 to 15, which were used in a naive Bayes classifier (R e1071). Thyroid-blood repertoire similarity was quantified with the Morisita-Horn index. TCRdb passed the public sequencing reads through fastp at Q25 and MiXCR, retaining productive beta sequences. Each entry merges the rows of one CDR3 protein and shows their most common DNA and genes. The V and J calls and clone size are TCRdb's, not the authors'. The sample yields nearly 750,000 distinct CDR3 sequences; about 35% were counted once. The ten largest clones capture more than 25% of the sample.

The CDR3 covers 12 residues, taking in both the cysteine and the phenylalanine. The entry retains the CDR3 DNA only, 36 bases that are in frame from base 1. Per the germline V gene, SQVTM is the CDR1 and ANQGSEA is the CDR2. Stable Graves' hyperthyroidism was defined as the absence of progression to ophthalmopathy over 18 months of follow-up. Hyperthyroidism patients were newly diagnosed, had a disease duration of under 2 months, and were aged 18 to 65 years. Exclusion was applied to patients with uncontrolled infections, other autoimmune diseases, pregnancy or lactation. Diagnoses were established on the basis of clinical symptoms, serum thyroxine and TRAb, thyroid ultrasound, and orbital computed tomography. Ficoll-Paque density gradient centrifugation was used to isolate PBMCs from around 10 ml of fresh peripheral blood. Trizol reagent was used to extract total RNA, and RNA quality was then checked on an Agilent 2100 Bioanalyzer.

This receptor was obtained from a woman between 40 and 50 years old with Graves' hyperthyroidism. Sequencing was carried out using blood. Recombination connected TRBV29-1 to TRBJ1-1; 7 central nucleotides agree with TRBD1. The CDR3 protein is CSFSRGHTEAFF. The DNA sequence is TGCAGTTTTTCGAGGGGGCACACTGAAGCTTTCTTT.